This T cell receptor (beta chain) was identified in a study of cytomegalovirus exposure and HLA in healthy donors. Study results and limitations: Presence/absence analyses took donor sequencing depth as roughly uniform.

As to this clone: Antigen unknown.

Germline V gene lookup returns CDR1 MNHEY and CDR2 SMNVEV (reference sequence). The CDR3 loop spans 14 amino acids. Trimming removed 3 bases from V and 3 bases from J; junction bases left unmatched: 2. The PCR was carried out with 60 Vbeta primers and 13 Jbeta primers. TCRdb's copy holds only in-frame clones and misses some; the assay was immunoSEQ multiplex PCR. The table counts 55,000 to 70,000 clones; around 2.4% lies in the top ten. The genes are TRBV27 and TRBJ1-5; TRBD1 aligns across 7 bases. Input material: PBMCs. This sequence originates from a female donor in good health and CMV-seropositive. CDR3 nucleotide sequence: TGTGCCAGCAGTTTTGGGACAGCCAATCAGCCCCAGCATTTT. As protein: CASSFGTANQPQHF.